This T cell receptor (beta chain) was sequenced for a study of response to subunit inactivated influenza vaccine. Study conclusions and caveats: Only a handful of new T cells, the authors suggested, are recruited with each seasonal influenza vaccination.

TCRdb processed the RT-PCR reads anew with MiXCR; each CDR3 protein has one entry. The data contain about 830,000 distinct CDR3 sequences, 15% to 20% of them singletons. This clonotype came up a few times. Its antigen is still unknown. The CDR3 loop spans 18 amino acids. Germline V gene sequence: CDR1 SGHTA, CDR2 FQGTGA. V was pared by 2 bases and J by 3 bases, with 14 bases of the junction left unmatched. This TCR was recovered from a man aged 50-60 years who received an inactivated influenza vaccine. The sequenced sample was PBMCs from blood, obtained less than 6 days after vaccination. This chain joins TRBV7-3 and TRBJ2-7, with 9 nucleotides matching TRBD2. The chain's CDR3 is CASSLAPSLSGSVYEQYF. Here the CDR3 DNA reads TGTGCCAGCAGCTTAGCCCCCAGTCTTAGCGGGAGTGTCTACGAGCAGTACTTC.